This T cell receptor beta chain derives from a study of cytomegalovirus exposure and HLA in healthy donors. Study-level results: Researchers reported in a later analysis that a missense DCLRE1C variant was tied to TCR beta V- and J-gene trimming. Altogether, 170 or so TCR beta chains were recorded as cytomegalovirus-associated. Reportedly, cytomegalovirus status was diagnosed with high sensitivity and specificity.

PCR primers comprised 60 Vbeta and 13 Jbeta primers. In the study's own analysis: Unique TCR beta chains numbered about 79 million in a later analysis, with around 12 million shared. Assay: immunoSEQ multiplex PCR; the TCRdb copy retains only in-frame clones and omits some. V, J and clone size are taken as reported in that table, and D and trimming were inferred from the DNA itself. The sample includes some 89,000 clones, nearly 80% of them seen just once. Concerning this clone: The antigen is not known.

The CDR3 runs 16 residues. Germline V gene lookup returns CDR1 KGHSH and CDR2 LQKENI. With 3 bases removed from V and 2 bases from J, the gap between germline ends came to 14 bases. The sequenced sample consisted of PBMCs. This rearrangement joins TRBV18 to TRBJ1-5; tentative D call: TRBD1 (5 bases). This TCR derives from a woman in her forties in good health and CMV-seropositive. The DNA for the CDR3 is TGTGCCAGCTCACCCATTTCGGGGGGGGGCAATCAGCCCCAGCATTTT. It codes for CASSPISGGGNQPQHF.